This TCR beta chain was found in a study of T cell responses to AZD1222 COVID-19 vaccine. Sequenced by immunoSEQ multiplex PCR; TCRdb stores in-frame clones only, minus some. The sample holds some 150,000 clones, approximately 95% seen once. Germline V gene sequence: CDR1 SGHVS, CDR2 FQNEAQ. This CDR3 is built from 16 residues. V gave up 2 bases and J gave up 3 bases; unmatched junction bases: 4. The genes are TRBV7-8 and TRBJ2-7; 13 nucleotides align to TRBD2. The receptor comes from an adult in good health. This sample comprised peripheral blood, obtained on day 0 of MenACWY control vaccination. CDR3 nucleotide sequence: TGTGCCAGCAGCTTACAAGGACTAGCGGGAGACTACGAGCAGTACTTC. Its translation is CASSLQGLAGDYEQYF.